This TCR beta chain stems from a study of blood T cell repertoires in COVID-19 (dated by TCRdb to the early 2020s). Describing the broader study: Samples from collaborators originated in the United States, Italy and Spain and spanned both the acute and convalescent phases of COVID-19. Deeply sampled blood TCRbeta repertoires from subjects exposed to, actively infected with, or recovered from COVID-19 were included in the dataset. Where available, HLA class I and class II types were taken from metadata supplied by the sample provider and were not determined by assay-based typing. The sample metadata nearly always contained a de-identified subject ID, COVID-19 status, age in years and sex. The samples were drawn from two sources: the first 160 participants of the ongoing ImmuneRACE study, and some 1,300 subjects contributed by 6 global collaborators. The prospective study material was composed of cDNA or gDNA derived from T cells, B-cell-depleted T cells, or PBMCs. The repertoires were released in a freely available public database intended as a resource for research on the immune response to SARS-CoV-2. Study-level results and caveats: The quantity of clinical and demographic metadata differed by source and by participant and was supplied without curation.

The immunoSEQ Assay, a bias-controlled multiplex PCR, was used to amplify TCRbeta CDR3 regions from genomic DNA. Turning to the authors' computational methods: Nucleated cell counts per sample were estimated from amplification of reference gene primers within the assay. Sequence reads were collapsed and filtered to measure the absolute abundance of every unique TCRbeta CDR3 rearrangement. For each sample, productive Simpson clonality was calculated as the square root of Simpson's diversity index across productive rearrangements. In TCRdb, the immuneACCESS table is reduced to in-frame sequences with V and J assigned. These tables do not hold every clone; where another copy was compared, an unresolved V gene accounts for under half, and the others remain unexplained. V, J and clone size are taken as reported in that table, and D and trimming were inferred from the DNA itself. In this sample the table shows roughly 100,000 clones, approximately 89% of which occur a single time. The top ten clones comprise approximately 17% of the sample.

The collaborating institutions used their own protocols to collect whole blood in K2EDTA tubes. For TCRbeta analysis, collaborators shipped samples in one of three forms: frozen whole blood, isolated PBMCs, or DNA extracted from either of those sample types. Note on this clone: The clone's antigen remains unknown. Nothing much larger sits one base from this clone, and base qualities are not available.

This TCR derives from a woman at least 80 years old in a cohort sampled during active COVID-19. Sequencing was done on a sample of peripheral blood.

Here the CDR3 is given as CAWSRGAYYNEQFF. The DNA reads as follows: TGTGCCTGGAGTCGGGGGGCTTATTACAATGAGCAGTTCTTC. Recombination connected TRBV30 to TRBJ2-1, with TRBD2 tentatively as D gene (7 bases match). The CDR3 has 14 amino acids, counting the end cysteine and phenylalanine. Only the CDR3 DNA is retained, 42 bases long and in frame from the first base. V lost 2 bases and J lost 4 bases; the stretch between them is 12 bases long. Reading the germline V gene (reference sequence) gives CDR1 GTSNPN and CDR2 SVGIG.